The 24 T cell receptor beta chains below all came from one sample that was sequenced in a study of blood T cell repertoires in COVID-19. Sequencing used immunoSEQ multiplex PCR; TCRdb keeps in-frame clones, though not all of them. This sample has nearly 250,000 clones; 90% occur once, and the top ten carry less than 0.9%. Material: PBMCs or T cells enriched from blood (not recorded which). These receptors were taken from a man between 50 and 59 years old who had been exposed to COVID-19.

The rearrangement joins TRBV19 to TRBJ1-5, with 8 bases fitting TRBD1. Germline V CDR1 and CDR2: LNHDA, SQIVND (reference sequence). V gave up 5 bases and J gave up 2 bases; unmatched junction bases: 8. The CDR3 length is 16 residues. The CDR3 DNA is TGTGCCAGTAGTCAACAGGGGGTATATGGCAATCAGCCCCAGCATTTT. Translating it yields CASSQQGVYGNQPQHF.

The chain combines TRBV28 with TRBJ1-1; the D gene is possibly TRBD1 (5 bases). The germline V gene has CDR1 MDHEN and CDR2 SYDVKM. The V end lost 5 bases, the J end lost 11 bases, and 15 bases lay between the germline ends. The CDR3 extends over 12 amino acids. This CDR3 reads CASSHRQGWAFF. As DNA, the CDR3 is TGTGCCAGCAGTCATCGCCAGGGTTGGGCTTTCTTT.

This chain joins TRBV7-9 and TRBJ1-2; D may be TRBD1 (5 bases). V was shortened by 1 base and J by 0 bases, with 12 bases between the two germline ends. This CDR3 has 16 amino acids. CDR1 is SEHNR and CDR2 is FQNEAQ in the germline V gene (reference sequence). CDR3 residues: CASSLGRGGANYGYTF. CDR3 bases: TGTGCCAGCAGCTTAGGTCGCGGGGGGGCTAACTATGGCTACACCTTC.

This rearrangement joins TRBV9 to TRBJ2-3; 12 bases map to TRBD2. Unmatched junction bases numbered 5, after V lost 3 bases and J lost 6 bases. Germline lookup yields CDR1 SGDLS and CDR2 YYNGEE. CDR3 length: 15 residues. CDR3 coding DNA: TGTGCCAGCAGCGGACTAGCGGGGGAGGGGGATACGCAGTATTTT. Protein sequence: CASSGLAGEGDTQYF. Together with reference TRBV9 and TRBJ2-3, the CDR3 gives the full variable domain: DSGVTQTPKHLITATGQRVTLRCSPRSGDLSVYWYQQSLDQGLQFLIQYYNGEERAKGNILERFSAQQFPDLHSELNLSSLELGDSALYFCASSGLAGEGDTQYFGPGTRLTVL.

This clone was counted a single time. DNA of the CDR3: TGCGCCAGCAGTATCTCGAGCGACTCCCCGTCCCTCCACTTT. Its protein product is CASSISSDSPSLHF. J is TRBJ1-6 and V is TRBV5-1, with D unclear. This CDR3 region has 14 residues. Germline values: CDR1 SGHRS, CDR2 YFSETQ. V was shortened by 5 bases and J by 14 bases, with 20 bases between the two germline ends.

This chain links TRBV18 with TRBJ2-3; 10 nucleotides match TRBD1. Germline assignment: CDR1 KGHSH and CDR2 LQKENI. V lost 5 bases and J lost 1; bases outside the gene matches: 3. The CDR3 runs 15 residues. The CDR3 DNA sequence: TGTGCCAGCTCATCCGGACAGGGGGGCACAGATACGCAGTATTTT. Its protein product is CASSSGQGGTDTQYF.

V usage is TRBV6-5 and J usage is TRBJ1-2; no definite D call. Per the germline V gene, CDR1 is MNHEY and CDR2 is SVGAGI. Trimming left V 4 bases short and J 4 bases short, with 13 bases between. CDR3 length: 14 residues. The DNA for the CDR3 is TGTGCCAGCAGTTCGCTTACCTACCCCTATGGCTACACCTTC. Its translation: CASSSLTYPYGYTF.

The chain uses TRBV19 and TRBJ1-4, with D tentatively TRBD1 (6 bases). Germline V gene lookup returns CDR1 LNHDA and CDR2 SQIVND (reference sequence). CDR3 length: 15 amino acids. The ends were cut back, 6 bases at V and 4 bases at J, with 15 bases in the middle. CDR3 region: CASSTGTLDNEKLFF. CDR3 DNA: TGTGCCAGTAGCACCGGGACACTCGATAATGAAAAACTGTTTTTT.

The CDR3 spells CASSYSDTRQETQYF. CDR3 coding DNA: TGTGCCAGCAGTTACTCGGACACTCGTCAAGAGACCCAGTACTTC. The rearrangement links TRBV6-2 or TRBV6-3 to TRBJ2-5; possibly TRBD1 for D (5 bases). Trimming took off 0 bases at V and 2 bases at J, with 10 bases between the two ends. CDR1 is MNHEY and CDR2 is SVGEGT in the germline V gene. This CDR3 is 15 amino acids long.

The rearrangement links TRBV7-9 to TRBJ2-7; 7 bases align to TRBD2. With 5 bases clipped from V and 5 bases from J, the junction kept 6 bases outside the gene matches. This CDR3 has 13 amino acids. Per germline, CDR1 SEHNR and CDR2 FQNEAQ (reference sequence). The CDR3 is CASSERLADEQYV. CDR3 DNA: TGTGCCAGCAGCGAACGACTAGCAGACGAGCAGTACGTC.

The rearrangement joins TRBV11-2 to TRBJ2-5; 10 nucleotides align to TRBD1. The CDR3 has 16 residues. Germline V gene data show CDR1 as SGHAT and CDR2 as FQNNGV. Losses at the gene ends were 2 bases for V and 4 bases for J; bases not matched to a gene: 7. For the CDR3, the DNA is TGTGCCAGCAGCTTACGAGGACAGGGGGAAAGAGAGACCCAGTACTTC. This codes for CASSLRGQGERETQYF.

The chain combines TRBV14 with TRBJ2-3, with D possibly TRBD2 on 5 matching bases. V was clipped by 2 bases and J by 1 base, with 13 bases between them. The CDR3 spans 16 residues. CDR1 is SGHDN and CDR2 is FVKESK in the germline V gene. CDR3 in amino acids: CASSQNGILGTDTQYF. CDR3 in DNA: TGTGCCAGCAGCCAAAACGGGATCCTTGGCACAGATACGCAGTATTTT.

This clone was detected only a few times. The CDR3 DNA is TGTGCCAGCAGCCGAGGACAGGGTGTGACCCAAGGGAACACCATATATTTT. It yields the protein CASSRGQGVTQGNTIYF. This chain joins TRBV5-4 and TRBJ1-3; TRBD1 agrees at 8 bases. V gave up 4 bases and J gave up 7 bases; unmatched junction bases: 16. CDR3 size: 17 residues. Germline loops: CDR1 SGHNT, CDR2 YYREEE (reference sequence).

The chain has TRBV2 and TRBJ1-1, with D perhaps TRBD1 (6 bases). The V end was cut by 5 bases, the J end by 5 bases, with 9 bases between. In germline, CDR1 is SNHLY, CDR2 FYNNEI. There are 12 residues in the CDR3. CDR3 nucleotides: TGTGCCAGCAGTACGGACAGAACTGAAGCTTTCTTT. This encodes CASSTDRTEAFF.

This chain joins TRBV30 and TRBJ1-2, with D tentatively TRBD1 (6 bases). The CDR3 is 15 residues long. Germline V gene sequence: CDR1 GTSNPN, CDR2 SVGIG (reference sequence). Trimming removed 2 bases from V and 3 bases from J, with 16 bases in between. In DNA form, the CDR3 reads TGTGCCTGGAGTCCTACAGGGAGCTCATACTATGGCTACACCTTC. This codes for CAWSPTGSSYYGYTF.

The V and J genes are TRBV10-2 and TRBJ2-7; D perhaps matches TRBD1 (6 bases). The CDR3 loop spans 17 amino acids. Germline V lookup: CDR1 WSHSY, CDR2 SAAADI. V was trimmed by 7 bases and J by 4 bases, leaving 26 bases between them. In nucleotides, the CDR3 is TGCGCCAGCAAATCCATGACGCCGGTAGAGGGGGTTTACGAGCAGTACGTC. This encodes CASKSMTPVEGVYEQYV.

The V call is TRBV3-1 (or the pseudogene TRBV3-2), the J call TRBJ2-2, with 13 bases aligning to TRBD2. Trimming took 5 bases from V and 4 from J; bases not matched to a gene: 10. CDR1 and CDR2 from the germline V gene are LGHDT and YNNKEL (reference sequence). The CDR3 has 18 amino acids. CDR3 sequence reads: CASSNTIGLAGVTGELFF. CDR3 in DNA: TGTGCCAGCAGCAACACAATCGGACTAGCGGGAGTCACCGGGGAGCTGTTTTTT.

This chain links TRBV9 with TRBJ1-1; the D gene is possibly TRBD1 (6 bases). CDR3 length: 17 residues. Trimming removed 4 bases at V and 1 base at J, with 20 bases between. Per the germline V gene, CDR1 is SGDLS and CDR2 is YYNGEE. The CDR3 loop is CASSHPERGQRNTEAFF. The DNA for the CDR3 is TGTGCCAGCAGCCACCCAGAAAGGGGACAAAGGAACACTGAAGCTTTCTTT. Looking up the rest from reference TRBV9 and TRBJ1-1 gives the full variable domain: DSGVTQTPKHLITATGQRVTLRCSPRSGDLSVYWYQQSLDQGLQFLIQYYNGEERAKGNILERFSAQQFPDLHSELNLSSLELGDSALYFCASSHPERGQRNTEAFFGQGTRLTVV.

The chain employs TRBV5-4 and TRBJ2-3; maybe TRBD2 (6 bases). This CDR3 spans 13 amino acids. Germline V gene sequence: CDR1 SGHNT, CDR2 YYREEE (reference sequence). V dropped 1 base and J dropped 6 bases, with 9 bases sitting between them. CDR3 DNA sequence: TGTGCCAGCAGCTTGCGGGGGTGGGATACGCAGTATTTT. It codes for CASSLRGWDTQYF.

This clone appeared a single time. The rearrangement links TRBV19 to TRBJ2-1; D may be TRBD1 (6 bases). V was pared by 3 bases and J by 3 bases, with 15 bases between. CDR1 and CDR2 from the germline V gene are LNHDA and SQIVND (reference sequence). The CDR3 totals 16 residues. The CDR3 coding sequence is TGTGCCAGTAGTATTCAGGGGCAAGGGCTCTACAATGAGCAGTTCTTC. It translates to CASSIQGQGLYNEQFF.

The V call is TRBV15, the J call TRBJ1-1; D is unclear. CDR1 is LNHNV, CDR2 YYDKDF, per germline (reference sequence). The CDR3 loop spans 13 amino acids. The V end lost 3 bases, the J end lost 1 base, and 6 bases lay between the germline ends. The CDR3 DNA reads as TGTGCCACCAGCAGGAACGGGAACACTGAAGCTTTCTTT. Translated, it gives CATSRNGNTEAFF.

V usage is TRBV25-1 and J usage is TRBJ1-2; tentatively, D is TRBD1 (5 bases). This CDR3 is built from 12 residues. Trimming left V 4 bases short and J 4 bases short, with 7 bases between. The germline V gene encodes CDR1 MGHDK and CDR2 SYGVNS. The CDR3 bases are TGTGCCAGCAGTGGGGGCCGCTATGGCTACACCTTC. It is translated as CASSGGRYGYTF.

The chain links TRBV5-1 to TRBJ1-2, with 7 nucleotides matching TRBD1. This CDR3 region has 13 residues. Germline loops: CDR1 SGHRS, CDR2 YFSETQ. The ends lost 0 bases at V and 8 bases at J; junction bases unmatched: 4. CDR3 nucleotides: TGCGCCAGCAGCTTGGAGGGGGCGAGCGGCTACACCTTC. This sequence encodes CASSLEGASGYTF. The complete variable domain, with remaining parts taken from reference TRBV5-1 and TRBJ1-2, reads KAGVTQTPRYLIKTRGQQVTLSCSPISGHRSVSWYQQTPGQGLQFLFEYFSETQRNKGNFPGRFSGRQFSNSRSEMNVSTLELGDSALYLCASSLEGASGYTFGSGTRLTVV.

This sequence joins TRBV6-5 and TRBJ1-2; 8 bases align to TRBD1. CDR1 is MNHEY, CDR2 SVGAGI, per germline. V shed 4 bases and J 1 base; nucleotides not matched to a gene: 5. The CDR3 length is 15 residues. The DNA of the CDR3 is TGTGCCAGCAGTTTGTGGACAGGGCGTAACTATGGCTACACCTTC. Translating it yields CASSLWTGRNYGYTF.